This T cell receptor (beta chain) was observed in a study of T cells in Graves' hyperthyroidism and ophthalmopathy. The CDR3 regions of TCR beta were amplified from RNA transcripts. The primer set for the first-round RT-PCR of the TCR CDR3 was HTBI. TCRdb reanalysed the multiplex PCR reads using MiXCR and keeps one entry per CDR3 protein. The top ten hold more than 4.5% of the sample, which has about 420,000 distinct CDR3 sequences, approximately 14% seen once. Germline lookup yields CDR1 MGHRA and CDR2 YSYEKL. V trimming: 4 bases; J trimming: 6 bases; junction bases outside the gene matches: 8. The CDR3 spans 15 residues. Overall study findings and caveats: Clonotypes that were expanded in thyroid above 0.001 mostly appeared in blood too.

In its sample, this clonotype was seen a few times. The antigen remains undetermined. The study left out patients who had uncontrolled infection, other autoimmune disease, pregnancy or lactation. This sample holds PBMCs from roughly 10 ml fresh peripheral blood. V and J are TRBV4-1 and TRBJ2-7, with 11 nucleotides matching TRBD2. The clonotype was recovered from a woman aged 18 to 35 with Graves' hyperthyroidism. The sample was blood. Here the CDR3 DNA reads TGCGCCAGCAGCCTAAGAACTAGCGGGAGAAGCGAGCAGTACTTC. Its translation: CASSLRTSGRSEQYF.